The 18 T cell receptor beta chains reported below all come from one sample, sequenced in a study of STAT5B mutations in CD4+ large granular lymphocyte leukemia. The repertoire was sequenced with immunoSEQ multiplex PCR; TCRdb's copy has only in-frame clones and lacks some. In the table there are 30,000 to 40,000 clones, over 60% of which are singletons. Material for sequencing was CD4+ T cells from blood buffy coats. The receptor source for this set is a human donor in good health.

The chain has TRBV6-1 and TRBJ1-4, with TRBD1 matching 7 bases. This CDR3 has 15 amino acids. With 2 bases clipped from V and 8 bases from J, the junction kept 8 bases outside the gene matches. Germline V CDR1 and CDR2: MNHNS, SASEGT. The CDR3 protein is CASSERGQGGEKLFF. CDR3 DNA: TGTGCCAGCAGTGAACGCGGGCAGGGGGGCGAAAAACTGTTTTTT.

About this clone itself: Because it lacks the conserved phenylalanine or tryptophan at the end, this CDR3 is likely a read error. The DNA is omitted, as the CDR3 cannot be located on it reliably, and the CDR3 follows TCRdb's listing. V is TRBV20-1 and J is TRBJ1-1; the D call in the table, TRBD1, was not verified against the DNA. CDR1 DFQATT and CDR2 SNEGSKA come from the germline V gene (reference sequence). Including both end residues, the CDR3 is 9 amino acids long. The chain's CDR3 is CSPGQGGRV.

The rearrangement joins TRBV27 to TRBJ2-1; perhaps TRBD2 as D (5 bases). The CDR3 consists of 14 residues. The V and J ends lost 6 bases and 4 bases respectively, with 13 bases between them. Germline V lookup: CDR1 MNHEY, CDR2 SMNVEV (reference sequence). The CDR3, as DNA: TGTGCCAGCAGCTTCCGGGATTATTACAATGAGCAGTTCTTC. It translates to CASSFRDYYNEQFF.

This clone was seen a handful of times. V and J are TRBV6-6 and TRBJ1-1; no clear D. Trimming removed 7 bases at V and 2 bases at J, with 14 bases between. Germline lookup yields CDR1 MNHNY and CDR2 SVGAGI (reference sequence). This CDR3 has 14 residues. CDR3 bases: TGTGCCAGCAATGAGGCGGCAGCTAACACTGAAGCTTTCTTT. This codes for CASNEAAANTEAFF.

This clone was counted once. The CDR3 sequence: CASSLGGLLATDTQYF. CDR3 DNA: TGCGCCAGCAGCTTGGGAGGGTTACTAGCCACAGATACGCAGTATTTT. The rearrangement links TRBV5-1 to TRBJ2-3, with D possibly TRBD2 on 6 matching bases. This CDR3 has 16 amino acids. Germline assignment: CDR1 SGHRS and CDR2 YFSETQ. V dropped 0 bases and J dropped 2 bases, with 13 bases sitting between them.

This clone appeared once. The chain recombines TRBV4-3 with TRBJ1-5; D unclear. The germline V gene has CDR1 LGHNA and CDR2 YSLEER. The CDR3 sequence is 15 residues long. V shed 0 bases and J shed 2 bases, with 8 bases lying between them. This chain's CDR3 is CASSQDRRGNQPQHF. The CDR3 coding sequence is TGCGCCAGCAGCCAAGATCGGAGGGGCAATCAGCCCCAGCATTTT.

V and J are TRBV4-1 and TRBJ2-3; 7 bases are a match to TRBD2. V lost 0 bases, J lost 7 bases, and 13 bases stayed unmatched. This CDR3 is built from 17 residues. Germline values: CDR1 MGHRA, CDR2 YSYEKL. CDR3 sequence reads: CASSQDWGGGGRNTQYF. As DNA, the CDR3 is TGCGCCAGCAGCCAAGATTGGGGGGGTGGAGGGCGAAATACGCAGTATTTT.

This clone was seen only a few times. This chain links TRBV7-2 with TRBJ1-5; TRBD1 matches at 10 bases. Trimming at V came to 2 bases and at J to 7 bases, leaving 8 bases not matched to a gene. Germline V lookup: CDR1 SGHTA, CDR2 FQGNSA. CDR3 size: 16 residues. CDR3 residues: CASSLPTGGHIQPQHF. The CDR3 bases are TGTGCCAGCAGCTTACCGACAGGGGGCCATATACAGCCCCAGCATTTT.

The CDR3: CSAAGGTALYF. CDR3 in DNA: TGCAGTGCGGCCGGGGGGACTGCTCTGTATTTT. V gene TRBV20-1 combines with J gene TRBJ2-3; the match to TRBD2 covers 7 bases. Germline CDR1 is DFQATT and CDR2 is SNEGSKA (reference sequence). The CDR3 has 11 residues. After removal of 6 bases from V and 14 bases from J, the junction contained 11 bases not matched to a gene.

The V gene is TRBV5-1, the J gene TRBJ2-7; possible D gene TRBD1, 5 bases. The CDR3 sequence is 15 residues long. V was pared by 0 bases and J by 5 bases, with 15 bases between. Germline assignment: CDR1 SGHRS and CDR2 YFSETQ. The CDR3 spells CASSLGQGITDEQYF. The CDR3 DNA sequence: TGCGCCAGCAGCTTGGGCCAGGGAATCACTGACGAGCAGTACTTC.

This rearrangement joins TRBV19 to TRBJ2-7; 8 bases map to TRBD1. The J segment lost 7 bases and the V segment lost 3 bases, leaving 5 bases of the junction unmatched. Germline CDR1 LNHDA, CDR2 SQIVND (reference sequence). The CDR3 runs to 13 residues. In DNA form, the CDR3 reads TGTGCCAGTAGTATGGGCAGGGGGCGGGAGCAGTACTTC. Translating gives CASSMGRGREQYF.

This chain joins TRBV11-3 and TRBJ2-3, with D possibly matching TRBD2 (5 bases). The V end lost 5 bases, the J end lost 0 bases, and 15 bases lay between the germline ends. The CDR3 is 16 residues long. CDR1 and CDR2 (germline): SGHNT, YENEEA. CDR3 residues: CASSPGYEGSTDTQYF. In nucleotides, the CDR3 is TGTGCCAGCAGCCCCGGCTATGAGGGTAGCACAGATACGCAGTATTTT.

This chain connects TRBV6-1 to TRBJ1-5; a weak D match, TRBD1 (6 bases). V lost 7 bases and J 0 bases, leaving 13 bases between the germline ends. Germline V CDR1 and CDR2: MNHNS, SASEGT. The CDR3 contains 15 residues. In DNA, the CDR3 is TGTGCCAGCACTACACAGGGATATAGCAATCAGCCCCAGCATTTT. Protein product: CASTTQGYSNQPQHF.

The table lists this clone with a count of one. This chain joins TRBV2 and TRBJ1-1, with 10 bases aligning to TRBD1. Trimming took 7 bases from V and 7 from J; bases not matched to a gene: 6. Germline lookup yields CDR1 SNHLY and CDR2 FYNNEI. CDR3 length: 13 residues. The CDR3, as DNA: TGTGCCAGCACCCGGGACAGGGGAGATGAAGCTTTCTTT. Its translation: CASTRDRGDEAFF. The full variable domain, completed using reference TRBV2 and TRBJ1-1, is EPEVTQTPSHQVTQMGQEVILRCVPISNHLYFYWYRQILGQKVEFLVSFYNNEISEKSEIFDDQFSVERPDGSNFTLKIRSTKLEDSAMYFCASTRDRGDEAFFGQGTRLTVV.

This chain joins TRBV5-6 and TRBJ2-7; D remains ambiguous. V was pared by 1 base and J by 0 bases, with 11 bases between. The CDR3 has 15 amino acids. Germline V gene sequence: CDR1 SGHDT, CDR2 YYEEEE. The CDR3 DNA sequence: TGTGCCAGCAGCTTGTGGGCGGCTAGCTCCTACGAGCAGTACTTC. It encodes CASSLWAASSYEQYF.

This chain connects TRBV7-9 to TRBJ1-1; 7 positions agree with TRBD1. V gave up 7 bases and J gave up 10 bases; unmatched junction bases: 9. The CDR3 is made up of 12 amino acids. CDR1 is SEHNR, CDR2 FQNEAQ, per germline (reference sequence). CDR3 sequence (DNA): TGTGCCAGCACCCCAGGGGGGGAGAGAGCTTTCTTT. Residues: CASTPGGERAFF. Variable domain in full (rest from reference TRBV7-9 and TRBJ1-1): DTGVSQNPRHKITKRGQNVTFRCDPISEHNRLYWYRQTLGQGPEFLTYFQNEAQLEKSRLLSDRFSAERPKGSFSTLEIQRTEQGDSAMYLCASTPGGERAFFGQGTRLTVV.

The rearrangement joins TRBV21-1 to TRBJ2-1; no check of the table's D call, TRBD2, against the DNA was made. TRBV21-1 is tagged as a pseudogene. CDR3 size: 16 residues. This CDR3 reads CASSTIAGEDCNEQFF. The CDR3, as DNA: TGTGCCAGCAGCACTATAGCGGGAGAAGATTGCAATGAGCAGTTCTTC.

The J gene is TRBJ1-1, the V gene TRBV5-4; weak D call: TRBD1 (6 bases). V dropped 2 bases and J dropped 3 bases, with 11 bases sitting between them. This CDR3 contains 14 residues. Germline CDR1 and CDR2: SGHNT and YYREEE (reference sequence). CDR3 sequence (DNA): TGTGCCAGCAGCTTCGGGGGGCGGGACACTGAAGCTTTCTTT. Protein: CASSFGGRDTEAFF.